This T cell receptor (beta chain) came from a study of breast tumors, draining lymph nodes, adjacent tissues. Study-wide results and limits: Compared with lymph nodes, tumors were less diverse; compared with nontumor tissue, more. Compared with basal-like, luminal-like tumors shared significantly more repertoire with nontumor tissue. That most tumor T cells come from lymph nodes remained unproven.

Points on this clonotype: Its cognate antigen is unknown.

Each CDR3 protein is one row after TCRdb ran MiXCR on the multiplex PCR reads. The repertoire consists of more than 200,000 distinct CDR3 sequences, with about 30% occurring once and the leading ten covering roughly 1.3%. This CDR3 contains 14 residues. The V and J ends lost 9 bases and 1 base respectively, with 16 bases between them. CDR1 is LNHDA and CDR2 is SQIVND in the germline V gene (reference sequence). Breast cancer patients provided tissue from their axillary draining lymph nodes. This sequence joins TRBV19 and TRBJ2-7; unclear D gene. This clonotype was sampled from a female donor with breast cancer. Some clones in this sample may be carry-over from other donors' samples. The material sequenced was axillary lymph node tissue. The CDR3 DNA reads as TGTGCCAGCTGGCGGTTAGGCCAATCCTACGAGCAGTACGTC. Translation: CASWRLGQSYEQYV.